The next 27 T cell receptor beta chains were all read from a single sample in a study of cytomegalovirus exposure and HLA in healthy donors. PCR used 60 Vbeta primers and 13 Jbeta primers. Profiling relied on immunoSEQ multiplex PCR, and the TCRdb table lists in-frame clones only, not all of them. The sample yields fewer than 200,000 clones, approximately 81% seen once. The material sequenced was PBMCs. These receptors were obtained from a woman aged 30 to 39 in good health and CMV-seronegative.

The chain carries TRBV29-1 and TRBJ2-5; TRBD1 might be the D (6 bases). Trimming removed 5 bases from V and 7 bases from J, with 14 bases in between. This CDR3 is 12 amino acids long. In germline, CDR1 is SQVTM, CDR2 ANQGSEA. The CDR3 DNA follows: TGCAGCGTTCGGACAGTATGGGGGACCCAGTACTTC. Translation: CSVRTVWGTQYF.

The chain carries TRBV11-2 and TRBJ2-3, with TRBD2 matching over 12 bases. V was pared by 5 bases and J by 5 bases, with 11 bases of the junction left unmatched. The CDR3 has 17 amino acids. From germline, CDR1 is SGHAT and CDR2 FQNNGV. CDR3 DNA sequence: TGTGCCAGCAGCCCTATATCCCGACTAGCGGGAGTAGATACGCAGTATTTT. Amino acid sequence: CASSPISRLAGVDTQYF.

The chain couples TRBV2 to TRBJ2-1; the match to TRBD2 covers 9 bases. CDR1 is SNHLY, CDR2 FYNNEI, per germline. This CDR3 spans 13 amino acids. The V gene end was trimmed by 4 bases and the J gene end by 9 bases; junction bases not matched to a gene: 4. The CDR3 loop is CASSALAGTEQFF. The DNA of the CDR3 is TGTGCCAGCAGTGCCCTAGCGGGGACTGAGCAGTTCTTC.

This clone was seen more than once but under ten times. The CDR3: CAVRGTGSYEQYF. Written as DNA, the CDR3 is TGTGCCGTACGCGGGACAGGGTCCTACGAGCAGTACTTC. The V and J genes are TRBV5-8 and TRBJ2-7, with 9 bases matching TRBD1. The junction had 6 bases not matched to a gene; V was cut back by 10 bases and J by 1 base. This CDR3 is built from 13 residues. From germline, CDR1 is SGHTS and CDR2 YDEGEE.

This clone occurred once. This chain uses TRBV4-1 with TRBJ2-3, with 7 bases lining up with TRBD2. Germline-derived CDR1 and CDR2 are MGHRA and YSYEKL. V trimming: 0 bases; J trimming: 4 bases; junction bases outside the gene matches: 7. The CDR3 loop spans 16 amino acids. The DNA for the CDR3 is TGCGCCAGCAGCCAAGACGCGGGGGTCCCGTCAGATACGCAGTATTTT. It yields the protein CASSQDAGVPSDTQYF.

J is TRBJ1-5 and V is TRBV5-8; possible D gene TRBD1, 6 bases. The CDR3 is 16 residues long. Germline V lookup: CDR1 SGHTS, CDR2 YDEGEE. Deletions cut 4 bases from V and 4 bases from J, with 18 bases between. The chain's CDR3 is CASSIIGAGANQPQHF. Here the CDR3 DNA reads TGTGCCAGCAGCATTATAGGGGCGGGGGCTAATCAGCCCCAGCATTTT.

This chain joins TRBV27 and TRBJ2-1; possibly TRBD2 for D (6 bases). The CDR3 spans 12 residues. Germline-derived CDR1 and CDR2 are MNHEY and SMNVEV (reference sequence). V was clipped by 5 bases and J by 5 bases, with 7 bases between them. The CDR3 protein is CASSGLNNEQFF. CDR3 bases: TGTGCCAGCAGTGGACTAAACAATGAGCAGTTCTTC.

This sequence joins TRBV19 and TRBJ2-1; 13 bases are shared with TRBD2. In germline, CDR1 is LNHDA, CDR2 SQIVND (reference sequence). This CDR3 is built from 16 residues. V shed 1 base, J shed 5 bases, and the junction held 2 bases outside the gene matches. The CDR3 DNA reads as TGTGCCAGTAGTATAGGGGGACTAGCGGGGCACAATGAGCAGTTCTTC. Translating it yields CASSIGGLAGHNEQFF.

This clone was seen a handful of times. The chain employs TRBV28 and TRBJ2-7, with 7 bases fitting TRBD1. The germline gives CDR1 MDHEN, CDR2 SYDVKM. Unmatched junction bases numbered 5, after V lost 3 bases and J lost 3 bases. CDR3 length equals 14 residues. CDR3 DNA: TGTGCCAGCAGTTTTGGGACAGCACTCTACGAGCAGTACTTC. Translated: CASSFGTALYEQYF.

The chain combines TRBV2 with TRBJ2-7; TRBD2 agrees at 8 bases. Per the germline V gene, CDR1 is SNHLY and CDR2 is FYNNEI. V lost 4 bases, J lost 7 bases, and 18 bases stayed unmatched. This CDR3 is built from 17 residues. The CDR3 is CASSGGLARGATREQYF. The CDR3 DNA is TGTGCCAGCAGTGGGGGTCTGGCGCGGGGGGCAACTAGGGAGCAGTACTTC.

The chain uses TRBV11-2 and TRBJ2-3; possibly TRBD1 for D (6 bases). Trimming took off 3 bases at V and 3 bases at J, with 10 bases between the two ends. CDR3 length equals 14 residues. Germline-derived CDR1 and CDR2 are SGHAT and FQNNGV. The CDR3, as DNA: TGTGCCAGCAGCTTCGCAGGGGCGACAGATACGCAGTATTTT. Translating gives CASSFAGATDTQYF.

The chain uses TRBV30 and TRBJ1-2; D is possibly TRBD1 (5 bases). V lost 0 bases, J lost 5 bases, and 10 bases lay in between. The CDR3 runs 13 residues. Germline values: CDR1 GTSNPN, CDR2 SVGIG (reference sequence). CDR3 DNA sequence: TGTGCCTGGAGTGTAAGGGGAGGGTATGGCTACACCTTC. Protein product: CAWSVRGGYGYTF.

This clone was observed a handful of times. The DNA for the CDR3 is TGCGCCAGCAGCCAGTATAGGGACAGGGGGAAGAAGGAAGCTTTCTTT. Protein product: CASSQYRDRGKKEAFF. V gene TRBV4-3 combines with J gene TRBJ1-1, with TRBD1 identical over 11 bases. Germline values: CDR1 LGHNA, CDR2 YSLEER. The CDR3 covers 16 residues. The V and J ends lost 3 bases and 8 bases, in that order; junction bases with no gene match: 11.

The chain carries TRBV30 and TRBJ2-3, with 11 bases fitting TRBD1. From germline, CDR1 is GTSNPN and CDR2 SVGIG (reference sequence). V trimming: 2 bases; J trimming: 4 bases; junction bases outside the gene matches: 5. The CDR3 totals 15 residues. CDR3 sequence (DNA): TGTGCCTGGAGTTTGGGACAGGGGGTCCCAGATACGCAGTATTTT. Encoded protein: CAWSLGQGVPDTQYF.

This clone was observed a few times. The V call is TRBV9, the J call TRBJ2-1; D uncertain. V was clipped by 8 bases and J by 7 bases, with 13 bases between them. Germline V gene data show CDR1 as SGDLS and CDR2 as YYNGEE. The CDR3 sequence is 12 residues long. CDR3 DNA: TGTGCCAGTACATCCGTCGGGAATGAGCAGTTCTTC. Amino acids: CASTSVGNEQFF.

The chain uses TRBV4-1 and TRBJ2-7; 7 bases fit TRBD1. V lost 4 bases, J lost 3 bases, and 3 bases stayed unmatched. The length of the CDR3 is 13 residues. Germline V gene data show CDR1 as MGHRA and CDR2 as YSYEKL. The DNA for the CDR3 is TGCGCCAGCAGCCTCGGGACAGACTACGAGCAGTACTTC. Translation: CASSLGTDYEQYF.

V usage is TRBV28 and J usage is TRBJ1-2, with TRBD1 as a possible D gene (6 bases). The CDR3 runs to 14 residues. Trimming stripped 3 bases from V and 11 bases from J, with 19 bases between. Germline CDR1 MDHEN, CDR2 SYDVKM. This CDR3 reads CASSLKTGTPDYTF. DNA for the CDR3: TGTGCCAGCAGTTTGAAAACAGGGACCCCTGATTACACCTTC.

The J gene is TRBJ2-7, the V gene TRBV6-5, with 8 nucleotides matching TRBD2. The CDR3 runs to 16 residues. Germline V gene sequence: CDR1 MNHEY, CDR2 SVGAGI. Losses at the gene ends were 0 bases for V and 3 bases for J; bases not matched to a gene: 7. CDR3 in DNA: TGTGCCAGCAGTTACTCGTCGCTAGCGGGCGGCTACGAGCAGTACTTC. As protein: CASSYSSLAGGYEQYF.

Only one count was recorded for this clone. Mismatch with germline at one junction end may stem from a read error. This chain uses TRBV7-9 with TRBJ1-2, with a possible D match to TRBD1 (5 bases). The germline V gene has CDR1 SEHNR and CDR2 FQNEAQ (reference sequence). The length of the CDR3 is 16 residues. CDR3 DNA sequence: TGTTCCAGCACCCAACTCGGACAAGAGCAACGGTATGGCTACACCTTC. Protein product: CSSTQLGQEQRYGYTF.

The rearrangement links TRBV5-1 to TRBJ1-5, with 8 bases matching TRBD1. This CDR3 is 14 amino acids long. CDR1 is SGHRS, CDR2 YFSETQ, per germline. The V segment lost 0 bases and the J segment 5 bases; nucleotides outside the gene matches: 1. The CDR3 protein is CASSLDRGDQPQHF. CDR3 sequence (DNA): TGCGCCAGCAGCTTGGACAGGGGGGATCAGCCCCAGCATTTT.

The table lists this clone with a few counts. The chain uses TRBV27 and TRBJ1-2; the match to TRBD1 covers 7 bases. The germline gives CDR1 MNHEY, CDR2 SMNVEV (reference sequence). The CDR3 runs 14 residues. J gave up 8 bases and V 5 bases, and 11 bases lay outside the gene matches. CDR3 protein: CASSTNGQVFGYTF. The CDR3 DNA reads TGTGCCAGCAGTACCAACGGACAGGTCTTCGGCTACACCTTC.

This chain joins TRBV30 and TRBJ2-3; 14 bases are shared with TRBD2. The V segment lost 2 bases and the J segment 3 bases; nucleotides outside the gene matches: 7. The CDR3 totals 17 residues. Per the germline V gene, CDR1 is GTSNPN and CDR2 is SVGIG (reference sequence). The CDR3 spells CAWSTLRTSGRTDTQYF. DNA of the CDR3: TGTGCCTGGAGTACACTTCGGACTAGCGGGAGGACAGATACGCAGTATTTT.

The chain recombines TRBV10-2 with TRBJ1-1; 10 positions match TRBD1. The germline V gene encodes CDR1 WSHSY and CDR2 SAAADI. J was trimmed by 6 bases and V by 3 bases; bases with no gene match: 4. The CDR3 spans 14 residues. CDR3 sequence (DNA): TGCGCCAGCAGTGACGGGACAGGGGTGCCTGAAGCTTTCTTT. Its protein is CASSDGTGVPEAFF.

CDR3 amino acids: CASSLVPGEETQYF. CDR3 bases: TGCGCCAGCAGCTTGGTCCCAGGGGAGGAGACCCAGTACTTC. V usage is TRBV5-1 and J usage is TRBJ2-5; D possibly corresponds to TRBD1 (6 bases). V lost 0 bases, J lost 5 bases, and 11 bases lay in between. This CDR3 contains 14 residues. CDR1 and CDR2 from the germline V gene are SGHRS and YFSETQ.

The V gene is TRBV9, the J gene TRBJ2-2, with 10 bases identical to TRBD1. The CDR3 length is 16 residues. CDR1 and CDR2 from the germline V gene are SGDLS and YYNGEE. V dropped 3 bases and J dropped 7; count of bases not matched to a gene: 9. The CDR3 DNA is TGTGCCAGCAGCGCTAGGACAGGGGGAATTGGCGGGGAGCTGTTTTTT. Translating gives CASSARTGGIGGELFF.

Note on this clone: One end of the junction fails to match germline, which may point to a read error. The gene calls are TRBV27 and TRBJ1-1; 9 nucleotides agree with TRBD1. The CDR3 runs 17 residues. Germline V gene data show CDR1 as MNHEY and CDR2 as SMNVEV (reference sequence). As DNA, the CDR3 is TGTGCCAGCATTTTAAACCCGAAACAGGGGGCGGTCACTGAAGCTTTCTTT. This encodes CASILNPKQGAVTEAFF.

This clone was found a few times. The gene calls are TRBV9 and TRBJ2-2, with TRBD2 matching over 15 bases. The CDR3 runs 17 residues. Per the germline V gene, CDR1 is SGDLS and CDR2 is YYNGEE. The junction had 9 bases not matched to a gene; V was cut back by 5 bases and J by 7 bases. The chain's CDR3 is CASRGGLAGGPGGELFF. The CDR3 DNA is TGTGCCAGCAGGGGAGGACTAGCGGGAGGGCCAGGCGGGGAGCTGTTTTTT. Together with reference TRBV9 and TRBJ2-2, the CDR3 gives the full variable domain: DSGVTQTPKHLITATGQRVTLRCSPRSGDLSVYWYQQSLDQGLQFLIQYYNGEERAKGNILERFSAQQFPDLHSELNLSSLELGDSALYFCASRGGLAGGPGGELFFGEGSRLTVL.